This TCR beta chain was captured by sequencing in a study of cytomegalovirus exposure and HLA in healthy donors. The ends were cut back, 1 base at V and 5 bases at J, with 7 bases in the middle. Germline lookup yields CDR1 KGHSH and CDR2 LQKENI. This CDR3 has 13 residues. Whole-study findings and limits: It emerged from a later analysis that several of the most significant clusters appeared to be linked to common viral pathogens. In a later analysis, a missense DCLRE1C variant was linked to TCR beta V- and J-gene trimming. In the analysis, some V segments, TRBV6-2 and TRBV6-3 included, were excluded as indistinguishable.

Use of 60 Vbeta and 13 Jbeta primers characterized the PCR. Profiling relied on immunoSEQ multiplex PCR, and the TCRdb table lists in-frame clones only, not all of them. This table has 100,000 to 150,000 clones, around 81% appearing once. Regarding this clone: Its antigen is not known.

Material: PBMCs. This chain joins TRBV18 and TRBJ2-3; D is unresolved. This TCR derives from a female donor in good health and CMV-seronegative. The CDR3 loop reads CASSPRPGDTQYF. The CDR3 DNA follows: TGTGCCAGCTCACCACGGCCGGGAGATACGCAGTATTTT.